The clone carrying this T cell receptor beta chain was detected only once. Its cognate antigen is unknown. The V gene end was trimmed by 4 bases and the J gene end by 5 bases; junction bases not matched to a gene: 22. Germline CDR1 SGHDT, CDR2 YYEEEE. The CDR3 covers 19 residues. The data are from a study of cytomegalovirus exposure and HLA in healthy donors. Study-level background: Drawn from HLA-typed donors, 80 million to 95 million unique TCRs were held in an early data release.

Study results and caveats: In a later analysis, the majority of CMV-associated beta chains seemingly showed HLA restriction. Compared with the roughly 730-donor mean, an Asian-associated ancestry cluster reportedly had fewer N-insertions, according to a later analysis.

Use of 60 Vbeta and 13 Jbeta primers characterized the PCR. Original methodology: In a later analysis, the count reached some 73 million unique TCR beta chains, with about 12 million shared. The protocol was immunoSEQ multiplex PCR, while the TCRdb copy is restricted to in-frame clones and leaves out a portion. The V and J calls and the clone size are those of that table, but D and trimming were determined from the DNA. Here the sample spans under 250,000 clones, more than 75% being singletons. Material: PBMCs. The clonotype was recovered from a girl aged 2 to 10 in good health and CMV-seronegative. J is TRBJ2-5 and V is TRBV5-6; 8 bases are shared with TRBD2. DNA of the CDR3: TGTGCCAGCAGCGGACTTCGGGCTAAAGCGGCGGGAGGTCCTGAGACCCAGTACTTC. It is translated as CASSGLRAKAAGGPETQYF.